Listed here is a single TCR beta chain. The data originate from a study of blood T cell repertoires in COVID-19. Study summary: The origin of the acute and convalescent COVID-19 samples was the United States, Italy and Spain. The analysed material was cDNA or gDNA that came from T cells, B-cell-depleted T cells, or PBMCs.

The V gene lost 3 bases and the J gene lost 4 bases, with 6 bases spanning the gap. The CDR3 contains 13 residues. Per germline, CDR1 ENHRY and CDR2 SYGVKD. TCRdb's table, derived via immunoSEQ multiplex PCR, lists solely in-frame clones and lacks some. The table has 140,000 to 150,000 clones, 70% to 90% seen once. Sequenced input: PBMCs or T cells enriched from blood (not recorded which). The J gene is TRBJ2-2, the V gene TRBV10-3; D is possibly TRBD2 (5 bases). This sequence originates from a man aged 45-60 years who had recovered from COVID-19. The CDR3 DNA reads TGTGCCATCAGTGAAGCGGTCACCGGGGAGCTGTTTTTT. This translates into CAISEAVTGELFF.